This T cell receptor (beta chain) appears in the sequencing data of a study of blood T cell repertoires in COVID-19. Profiled with immunoSEQ multiplex PCR; TCRdb holds only in-frame clones, not every one. The table has some 97,000 clones, less than 95% seen once. V gave up 1 base and J gave up 7 bases; unmatched junction bases: 6. The germline CDR1 and CDR2 sequences are LGHDT and YNNKEL (reference sequence). This CDR3 has 14 amino acids. Sequencing used peripheral blood. This sequence was found in a man aged 50-60 years with acute or convalescent COVID-19. V usage is TRBV3-1 (or the pseudogene TRBV3-2) and J usage is TRBJ1-2, with 7 bases matching TRBD1. CDR3 coding DNA: TGTGCCAGCAGCCAAGGAAGGGGGCGGGGTGGCTACACCTTC. Residues: CASSQGRGRGGYTF.